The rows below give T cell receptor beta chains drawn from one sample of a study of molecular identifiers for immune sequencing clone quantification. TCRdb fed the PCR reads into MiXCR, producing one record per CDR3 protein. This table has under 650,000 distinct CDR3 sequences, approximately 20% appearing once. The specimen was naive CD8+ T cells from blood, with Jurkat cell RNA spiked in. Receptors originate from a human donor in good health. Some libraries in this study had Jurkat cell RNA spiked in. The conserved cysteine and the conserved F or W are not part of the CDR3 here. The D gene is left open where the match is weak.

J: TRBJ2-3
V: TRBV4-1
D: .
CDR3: ASSQRRDSTDTQY

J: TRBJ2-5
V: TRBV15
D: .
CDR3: ATSRDGMQGETQY

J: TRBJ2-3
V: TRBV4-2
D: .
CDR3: ASSQVVVARSTDTQY

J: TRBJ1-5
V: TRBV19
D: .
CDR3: ASSISGFQAQH

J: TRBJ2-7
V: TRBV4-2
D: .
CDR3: ASSPRWGSSYEQY

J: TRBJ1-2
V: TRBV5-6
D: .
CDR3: ASSLSAPRGYT

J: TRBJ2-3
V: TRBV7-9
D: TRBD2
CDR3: ASRRNSGGAVDTQY

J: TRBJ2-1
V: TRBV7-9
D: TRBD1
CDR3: ASSLRTGVLNEQF

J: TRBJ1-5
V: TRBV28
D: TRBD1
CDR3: AIRGPLNQPQH

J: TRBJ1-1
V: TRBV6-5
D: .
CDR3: ASRHLRGRVEDTEAF

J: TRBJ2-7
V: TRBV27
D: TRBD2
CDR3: ASSLLLAETYEQY

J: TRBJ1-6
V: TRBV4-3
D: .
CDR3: ASSQDEGLVSPLH

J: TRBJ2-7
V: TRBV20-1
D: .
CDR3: SARAAGPGDSYEQY

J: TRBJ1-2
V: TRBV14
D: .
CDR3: ASSQRTVYGYT

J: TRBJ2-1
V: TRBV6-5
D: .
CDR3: ASRESGEQF

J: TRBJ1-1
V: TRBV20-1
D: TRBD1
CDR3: SARDHLGTGGDTEAF

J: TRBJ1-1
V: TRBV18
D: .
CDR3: ASSPTSGVNTEAF

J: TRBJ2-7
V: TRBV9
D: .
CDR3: ASTPGTAGDEQY

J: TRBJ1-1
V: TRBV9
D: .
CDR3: ASSVEGRLQAF

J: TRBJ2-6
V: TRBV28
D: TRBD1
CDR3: ASSFRSPGQVSSGANVLT

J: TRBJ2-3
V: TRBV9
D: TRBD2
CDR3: ASSEGLAGDLADTQY

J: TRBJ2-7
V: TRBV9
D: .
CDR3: ASSAGLEGYEQY

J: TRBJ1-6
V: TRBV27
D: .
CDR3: ASSCPTGPNSPLH

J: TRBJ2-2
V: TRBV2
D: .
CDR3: ASSRERLENTGELF

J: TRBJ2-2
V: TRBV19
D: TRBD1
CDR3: ASKTGSRELF

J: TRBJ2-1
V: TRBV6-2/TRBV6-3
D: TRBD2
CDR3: ASSPGLANEQF

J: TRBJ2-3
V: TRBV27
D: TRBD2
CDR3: ASSSLTSGGAGVTQY

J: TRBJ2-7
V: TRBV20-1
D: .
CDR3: SARLNDYEQY

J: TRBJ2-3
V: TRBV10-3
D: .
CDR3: AISESQGYSTDTQY

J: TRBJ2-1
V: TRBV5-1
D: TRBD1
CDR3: ASNPGQANEQF

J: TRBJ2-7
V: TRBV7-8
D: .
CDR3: ASSLGEVAYEQY

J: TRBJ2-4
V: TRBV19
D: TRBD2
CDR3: ASSTSTSGLAKNIQY

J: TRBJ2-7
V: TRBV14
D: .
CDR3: ASSHRVIPYEQY

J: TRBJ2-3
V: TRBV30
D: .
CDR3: AWRGSGTLEQY

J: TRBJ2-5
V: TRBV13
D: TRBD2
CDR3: ASSFWTSGYQETQY

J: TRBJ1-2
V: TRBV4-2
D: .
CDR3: ASSQGEGSYGYT

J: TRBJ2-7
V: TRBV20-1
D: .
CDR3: SAREASSYEQY

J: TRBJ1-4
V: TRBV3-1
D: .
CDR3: ASSQEGRINEKLS